The rows below give T cell receptor beta chains drawn from one sample of a study of blood T cell repertoires in COVID-19. Clones were sequenced by immunoSEQ multiplex PCR, and TCRdb holds only the in-frame ones, with some missing. Found here are around 100,000 clones, about 87% of them singletons; the top ten hold 11%. Sequenced input: peripheral blood. Receptors were obtained from a man aged 80 or over with acute or convalescent COVID-19. Each CDR3 is given without its conserved first and last residue.

V	J	CDR3
TRBV3-1/TRBV3-2	TRBJ2-7	ASSQARGEQY
TRBV6-1	TRBJ1-2	ASSEAPQGAPYT
TRBV10-3	TRBJ1-6	ASMGSSYNSPLH
TRBV5-6	TRBJ2-7	ASSLIRGLLAGVGYEQY
TRBV19	TRBJ2-2	ASRPDRFTGELF
TRBV13	TRBJ1-2	ASSLSGGLYGYT
TRBV6-6	TRBJ2-7	ASSYSYATGSYEQY
TRBV29-1	TRBJ2-3	SVRGLAGAGGTDTQY
TRBV2	TRBJ1-4	ASSERRGQAREKLF
TRBV6-5	TRBJ1-4	ASSYSAPANEKLF
TRBV18	TRBJ2-1	ASSPPASGATYNEQF
TRBV18	TRBJ1-2	ASSPTTSPFYGYT
TRBV2	TRBJ2-7	ASSVRDEQY
TRBV2	TRBJ2-7	ASTDRNEQY
TRBV11-2	TRBJ2-7	ASRQGSFYEQY
TRBV6-1	TRBJ1-6	ASSERGGNSPLH